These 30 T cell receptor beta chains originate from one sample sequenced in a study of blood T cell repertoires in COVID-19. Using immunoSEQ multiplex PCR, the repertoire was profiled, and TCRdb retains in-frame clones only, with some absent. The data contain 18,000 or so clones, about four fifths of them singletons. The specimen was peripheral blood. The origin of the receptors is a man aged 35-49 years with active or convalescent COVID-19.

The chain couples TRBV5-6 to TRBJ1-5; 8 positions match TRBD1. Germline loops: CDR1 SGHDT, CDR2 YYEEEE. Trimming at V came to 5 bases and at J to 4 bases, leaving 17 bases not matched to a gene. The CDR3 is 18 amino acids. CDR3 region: CASSSRVSRGLWNQPQHF. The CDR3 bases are TGTGCCAGCAGTTCAAGGGTATCCAGGGGGCTGTGGAATCAGCCCCAGCATTTT.

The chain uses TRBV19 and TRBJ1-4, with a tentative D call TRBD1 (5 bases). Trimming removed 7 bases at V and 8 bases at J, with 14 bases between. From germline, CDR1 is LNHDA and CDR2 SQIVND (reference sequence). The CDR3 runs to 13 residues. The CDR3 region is CASTSRGGEKLFF. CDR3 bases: TGTGCCAGTACCTCACGGGGGGGGGAAAAACTGTTTTTT.

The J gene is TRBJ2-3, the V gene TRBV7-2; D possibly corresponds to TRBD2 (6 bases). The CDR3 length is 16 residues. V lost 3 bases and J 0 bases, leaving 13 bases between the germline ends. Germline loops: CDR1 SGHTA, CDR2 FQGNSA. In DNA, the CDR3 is TGTGCCAGCAGCTTTCTTGGGCGGGGTAGCACAGATACGCAGTATTTT. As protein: CASSFLGRGSTDTQYF.

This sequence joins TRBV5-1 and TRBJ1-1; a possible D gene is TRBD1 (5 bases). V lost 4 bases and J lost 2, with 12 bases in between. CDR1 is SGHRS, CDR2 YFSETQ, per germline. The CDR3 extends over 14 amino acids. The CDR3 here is CASSRRDGNTEAFF. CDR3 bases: TGCGCCAGCAGCCGGAGGGACGGAAACACTGAAGCTTTCTTT.

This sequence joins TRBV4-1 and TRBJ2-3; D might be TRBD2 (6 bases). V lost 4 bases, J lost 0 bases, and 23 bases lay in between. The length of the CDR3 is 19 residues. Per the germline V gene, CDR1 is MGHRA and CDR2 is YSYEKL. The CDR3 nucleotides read TGCGCCAGCAGCCCGAGGAACTCTCTGGCGGGGACTAGCACAGATACGCAGTATTTT. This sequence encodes CASSPRNSLAGTSTDTQYF.

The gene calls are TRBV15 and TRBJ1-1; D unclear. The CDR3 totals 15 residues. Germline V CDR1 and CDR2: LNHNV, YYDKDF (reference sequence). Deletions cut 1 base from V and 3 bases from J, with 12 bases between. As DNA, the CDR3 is TGTGCCACCAGCAGAGGTGGAGTGGGAGACACTGAAGCTTTCTTT. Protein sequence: CATSRGGVGDTEAFF.

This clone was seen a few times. CDR3: CAISETGRDFSGNTIYF. The CDR3 DNA sequence: TGTGCCATCAGTGAGACGGGGCGGGATTTCTCTGGAAACACCATATATTTT. The chain is built from TRBV10-3 and TRBJ1-3; D is perhaps TRBD1 (5 bases). This CDR3 comprises 17 residues. Trimming pared 2 bases from V and 0 bases from J, leaving 14 bases between. The V gene's germline CDR1 is ENHRY and CDR2 SYGVKD.

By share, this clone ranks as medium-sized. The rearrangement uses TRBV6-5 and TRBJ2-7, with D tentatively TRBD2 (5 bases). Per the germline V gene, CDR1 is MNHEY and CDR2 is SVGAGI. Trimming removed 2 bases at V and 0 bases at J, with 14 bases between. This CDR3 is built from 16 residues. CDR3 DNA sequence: TGTGCCAGCAGTTACGGGCCAGGACTTCGCTCCTACGAGCAGTACTTC. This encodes CASSYGPGLRSYEQYF.

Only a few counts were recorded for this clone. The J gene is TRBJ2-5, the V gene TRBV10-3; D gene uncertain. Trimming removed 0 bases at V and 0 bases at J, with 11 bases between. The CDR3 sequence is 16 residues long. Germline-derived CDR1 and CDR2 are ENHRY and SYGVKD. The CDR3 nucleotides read TGTGCCATCAGTGAGTCGGGCAGTGGGTACCAAGAGACCCAGTACTTC. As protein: CAISESGSGYQETQYF.

CDR3 amino acids: CASSDSYGYTF. The CDR3 coding sequence is TGTGCCAGCAGTGACAGCTATGGCTACACCTTC. The V call is TRBV27, the J call TRBJ1-2; D is possibly TRBD1 (5 bases). With 5 bases removed from V and 4 bases from J, the gap between germline ends came to 5 bases. This CDR3 has 11 amino acids. CDR1 MNHEY and CDR2 SMNVEV come from the germline V gene (reference sequence).

CDR3: CASKDSLNTEAFF. As DNA, the CDR3 is TGTGCCAGCAAGGACAGCCTGAACACTGAAGCTTTCTTT. This chain uses TRBV5-4 with TRBJ1-1; D perhaps matches TRBD1 (6 bases). CDR3 length equals 13 residues. Germline V gives CDR1 SGHNT, CDR2 YYREEE (reference sequence). Trimming pared 6 bases from V and 0 bases from J, leaving 9 bases between.

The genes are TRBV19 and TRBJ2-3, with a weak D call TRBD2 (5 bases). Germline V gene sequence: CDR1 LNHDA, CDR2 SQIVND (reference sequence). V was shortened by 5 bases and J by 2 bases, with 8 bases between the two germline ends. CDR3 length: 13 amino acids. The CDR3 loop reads CASSWRNTDTQYF. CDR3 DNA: TGTGCCAGTAGTTGGAGGAACACAGATACGCAGTATTTT.

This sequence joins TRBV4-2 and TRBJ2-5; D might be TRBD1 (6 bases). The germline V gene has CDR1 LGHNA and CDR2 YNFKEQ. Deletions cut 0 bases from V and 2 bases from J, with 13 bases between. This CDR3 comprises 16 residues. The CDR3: CASSQDGGGQQETQYF. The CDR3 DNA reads TGTGCCAGCAGCCAAGATGGTGGAGGACAGCAAGAGACCCAGTACTTC.

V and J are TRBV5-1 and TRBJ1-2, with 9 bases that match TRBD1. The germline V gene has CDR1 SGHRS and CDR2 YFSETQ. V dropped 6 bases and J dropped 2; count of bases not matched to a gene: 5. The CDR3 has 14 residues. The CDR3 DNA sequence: TGCGCCAGCACCGCGGACAGGGGAAACTATGGCTACACCTTC. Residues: CASTADRGNYGYTF.

In nucleotides, the CDR3 is TGCGCCAGCAGGTCTCAAGGGGCCCAAGAGACCCAGTACTTC. Protein: CASRSQGAQETQYF. This sequence joins TRBV5-1 and TRBJ2-5, with a weak D call TRBD1 (5 bases). The CDR3 has 14 amino acids. The germline V gene encodes CDR1 SGHRS and CDR2 YFSETQ. The V end was cut by 5 bases, the J end by 1 base, with 12 bases between.

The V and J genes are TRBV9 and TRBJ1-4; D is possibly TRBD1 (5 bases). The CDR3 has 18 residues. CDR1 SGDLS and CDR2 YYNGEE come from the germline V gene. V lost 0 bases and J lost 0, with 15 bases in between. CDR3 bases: TGTGCCAGCAGCGTAGTCGTAGCCACAGGCCCAACTAATGAAAAACTGTTTTTT. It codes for CASSVVVATGPTNEKLFF.

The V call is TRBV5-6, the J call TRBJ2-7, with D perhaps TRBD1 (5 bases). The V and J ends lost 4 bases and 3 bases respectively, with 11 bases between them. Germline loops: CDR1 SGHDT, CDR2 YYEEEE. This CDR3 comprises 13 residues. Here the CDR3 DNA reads TGTGCCAGCAGCCAGGACATCCTCTACGAGCAGTACTTC. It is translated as CASSQDILYEQYF. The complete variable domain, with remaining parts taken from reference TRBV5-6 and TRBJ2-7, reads DAGVTQSPTHLIKTRGQQVTLRCSPKSGHDTVSWYQQALGQGPQFIFQYYEEEERQRGNFPDRFSGHQFPNYSSELNVNALLLGDSALYLCASSQDILYEQYFGPGTRLTVT.

The CDR3 region is CASSQYYEQYF. CDR3 coding DNA: TGTGCCAGCAGCCAATACTACGAGCAGTACTTC. The rearrangement links TRBV14 to TRBJ2-7; the D is unclear. Germline-derived CDR1 and CDR2 are SGHDN and FVKESK. Trimming left V 2 bases short and J 3 bases short, with 2 bases between. The CDR3 loop spans 11 amino acids. The full variable domain, completed using reference TRBV14 and TRBJ2-7, is EAGVTQFPSHSVIEKGQTVTLRCDPISGHDNLYWYRRVMGKEIKFLLHFVKESKQDESGMPNNRFLAERTGGTYSTLKVQPAELEDSGVYFCASSQYYEQYFGPGTRLTVT.

The CDR3 DNA is TGTGCCATCACGGAGGACAGTACCTACGAGCAGTACTTC. Translating it yields CAITEDSTYEQYF. The V call is TRBV10-3, the J call TRBJ2-7, with a weak D call TRBD1 (6 bases). V lost 7 bases and J 2 bases, leaving 12 bases between the germline ends. Germline V gene data show CDR1 as ENHRY and CDR2 as SYGVKD. This CDR3 is built from 13 residues.

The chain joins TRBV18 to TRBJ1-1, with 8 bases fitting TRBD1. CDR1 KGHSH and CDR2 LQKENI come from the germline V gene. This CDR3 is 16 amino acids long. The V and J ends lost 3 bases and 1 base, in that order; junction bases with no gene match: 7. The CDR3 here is CASSPEVGQGNTEAFF. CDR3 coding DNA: TGTGCCAGCTCACCTGAGGTCGGACAGGGGAACACTGAAGCTTTCTTT. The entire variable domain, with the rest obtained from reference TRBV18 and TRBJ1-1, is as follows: NAGVMQNPRHLVRRRGQEARLRCSPMKGHSHVYWYRQLPEEGLKFMVYLQKENIIDESGMPKERFSAEFPKEGPSILRIQQVVRGDSAAYFCASSPEVGQGNTEAFFGQGTRLTVV.

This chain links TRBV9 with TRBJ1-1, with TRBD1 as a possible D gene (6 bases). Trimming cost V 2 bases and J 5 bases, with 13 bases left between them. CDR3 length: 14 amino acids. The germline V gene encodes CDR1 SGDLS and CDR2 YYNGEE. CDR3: CASSVHRQGTEAFF. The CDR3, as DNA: TGTGCCAGCAGCGTGCACAGGCAGGGGACTGAAGCTTTCTTT.

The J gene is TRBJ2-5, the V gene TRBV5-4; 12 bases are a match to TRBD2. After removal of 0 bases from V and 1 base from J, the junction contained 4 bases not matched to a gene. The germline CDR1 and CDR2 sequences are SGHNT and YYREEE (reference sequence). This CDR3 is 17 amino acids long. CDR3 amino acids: CASSLGLAGAPQETQYF. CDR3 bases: TGTGCCAGCAGCTTGGGACTAGCGGGGGCACCCCAAGAGACCCAGTACTTC.

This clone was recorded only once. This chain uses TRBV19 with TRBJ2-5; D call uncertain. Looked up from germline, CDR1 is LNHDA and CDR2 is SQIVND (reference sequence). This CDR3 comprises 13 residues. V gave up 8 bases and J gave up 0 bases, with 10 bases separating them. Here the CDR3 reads CASANRDQETQYF. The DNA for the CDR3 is TGTGCCAGTGCGAACCGGGACCAAGAGACCCAGTACTTC.

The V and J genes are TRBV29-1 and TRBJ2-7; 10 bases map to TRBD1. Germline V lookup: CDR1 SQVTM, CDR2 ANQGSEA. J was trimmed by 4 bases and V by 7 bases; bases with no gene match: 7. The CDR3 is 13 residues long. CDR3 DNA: TGCAGCGGTGGGACAGGGGAAGGTTACGAGCAGTACTTC. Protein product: CSGGTGEGYEQYF.

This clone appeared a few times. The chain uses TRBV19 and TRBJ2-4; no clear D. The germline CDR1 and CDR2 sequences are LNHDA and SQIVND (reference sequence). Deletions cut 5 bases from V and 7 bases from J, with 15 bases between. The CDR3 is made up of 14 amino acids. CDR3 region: CASSVTGAVNIQYF. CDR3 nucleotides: TGTGCCAGTAGTGTCACGGGTGCGGTGAACATTCAGTACTTC.

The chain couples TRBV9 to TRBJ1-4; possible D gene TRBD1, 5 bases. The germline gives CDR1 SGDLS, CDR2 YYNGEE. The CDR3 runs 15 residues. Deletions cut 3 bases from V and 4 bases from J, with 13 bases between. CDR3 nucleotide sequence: TGTGCCAGCAGCGAGGGAACAGGTTTTAATGAAAAACTGTTTTTT. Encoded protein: CASSEGTGFNEKLFF.

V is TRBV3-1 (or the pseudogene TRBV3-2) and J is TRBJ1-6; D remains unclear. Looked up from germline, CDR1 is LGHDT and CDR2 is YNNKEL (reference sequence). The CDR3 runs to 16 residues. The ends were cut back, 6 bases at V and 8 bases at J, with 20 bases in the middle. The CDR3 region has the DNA TGTGCCAGCAGACCGAGCTTTCGGGGTTTCGATTCACCCCTCCACTTT. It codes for CASRPSFRGFDSPLHF.

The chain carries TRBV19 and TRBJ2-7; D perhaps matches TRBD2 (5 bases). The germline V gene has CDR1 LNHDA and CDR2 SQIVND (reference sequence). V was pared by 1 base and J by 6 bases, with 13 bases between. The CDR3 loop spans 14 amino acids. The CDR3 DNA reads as TGTGCCAGTAGTATAGGGACTCGCATGGCCGAGCAGTACTTC. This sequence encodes CASSIGTRMAEQYF.

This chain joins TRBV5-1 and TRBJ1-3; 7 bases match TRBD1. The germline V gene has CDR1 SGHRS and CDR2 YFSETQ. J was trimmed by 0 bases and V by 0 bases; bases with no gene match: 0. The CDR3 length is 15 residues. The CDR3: CASSLGDSSGNTIYF. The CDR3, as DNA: TGCGCCAGCAGCTTGGGGGACAGCTCTGGAAACACCATATATTTT.

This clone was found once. The CDR3 reads CASSYYPGGGSYGYTF. DNA for the CDR3: TGTGCCAGCAGTTATTATCCGGGAGGGGGCTCCTATGGCTACACCTTC. This rearrangement joins TRBV6-5 to TRBJ1-2, with TRBD1 matching 7 bases. Germline V CDR1 and CDR2: MNHEY, SVGAGI. The CDR3 contains 16 residues. The ends lost 3 bases at V and 4 bases at J; junction bases unmatched: 11.